The entry below describes one TCR beta chain. The CDR3 contains 16 residues. Germline CDR1 is SGHKS and CDR2 is YYEKEE (reference sequence). The V gene lost 3 bases and the J gene lost 0 bases, with 13 bases spanning the gap. The sample originates from a study of blood T cell repertoires in COVID-19. Study context: Acute and convalescent COVID-19 specimens originated in the United States, Italy and Spain. PBMCs, B-cell-depleted T cells, or T cells were the source of the cDNA or gDNA that made up the material.

Original analysis: The authors estimated nucleated cell counts from reference gene primer amplification. Sequencing used immunoSEQ multiplex PCR; TCRdb keeps in-frame clones, though not all of them. That table supplies the V and J calls and clone size; D and trimming were determined from the DNA. The sample lists 35,000 to 50,000 clones; 80% to 90% were seen once. The sequenced material came from peripheral blood. This sequence was found in a human donor in a cohort sampled during active COVID-19. The chain is built from TRBV5-5 and TRBJ2-4; perhaps TRBD2 as D (5 bases). Written as DNA, the CDR3 is TGTGCCAGCAGCTCCTGGACCGGGGAAGCCAAAAACATTCAGTACTTC. It is translated as CASSSWTGEAKNIQYF. Full variable domain (remainder filled in from reference TRBV5-5 and TRBJ2-4): DAGVTQSPTHLIKTRGQQVTLRCSPISGHKSVSWYQQVLGQGPQFIFQYYEKEERGRGNFPDRFSARQFPNYSSELNVNALLLGDSALYLCASSSWTGEAKNIQYFGAGTRLSVL.